This T cell receptor (beta chain) is drawn from a study of blood T cells in healthy people across ages. Study-level results: Investigators treated diversity estimates from one million T cells as underestimates. Per million T cells, TCR beta diversity dropped roughly linearly as age increased. Nothing was known about donor CMV status, and this possibly confounded expanded clonotype changes.

Germline V gene sequence: CDR1 SGHRS, CDR2 YFSETQ. The CDR3 totals 15 residues. Trimming shortened V by 4 bases and J by 8 bases, and 19 bases separated the two germline ends. A second PCR, run for roughly 7 to 12 cycles, used a sample-barcoded 5' primer plus a J-beta primer mix. TCRdb called the 5' RACE reads again in MiXCR, with one record for every CDR3 protein. The data contain approximately 670,000 distinct CDR3 sequences, about 43% of them singletons. Only a few counts were recorded for this clonotype. Antigen unknown. At least 6.5 million PBMCs were isolated per sample. The chain combines TRBV5-1 with TRBJ2-1, with a tentative D call TRBD1 (6 bases). Sequenced material: blood. The sequence derives from an elderly man in good health. The CDR3 reads CASSPRMGAGDEQFF. CDR3 DNA sequence: TGCGCCAGCAGCCCGCGGATGGGGGCGGGCGATGAGCAGTTCTTC.